This T cell receptor beta chain was recorded in a study of regulatory T cells in long-lasting Graves disease. As to time point: newly diagnosed GD, antithyroid drugs for less than 3 months. From RNA extracted from PBMCs, the TCR library was made. For this clonotype: Compared with germline, one end of the junction differs, possibly owing to a read error.

This CDR3 has 15 residues. CDR1 is SGHRS and CDR2 is YFSETQ in the germline V gene. Arm-PCR of CDR3 regions and iRepertoire HTBI primers were used to build TCR beta libraries. TCRdb ran MiXCR on the multiplex PCR reads and lists one entry per CDR3 protein. The table shows hundreds of thousands of distinct CDR3 sequences, with about 13% occurring only once. A further study also used this sample, focusing on T cells in Graves' hyperthyroidism and ophthalmopathy. Per that paper: A set of HTBI primers served as the primers for a first-round RT-PCR of the TCR CDR3.

This TCR came from a man aged 25-40 years with Graves disease. The specimen was peripheral blood mononuclear cells (PBMCs), collected at new diagnosis, from a patient treated with antithyroid drugs. J is TRBJ1-5 and V is TRBV5-1; weak D call: TRBD1 (6 bases). The CDR3 sequence is CASSRWTDKNQPQHF. CDR3 nucleotides: TGTGCCAGCAGCCGTTGGACAGATAAGAATCAGCCCCAGCATTTT.